The 20 T cell receptor beta chains below were found in one sample sequenced in a study of cytomegalovirus exposure and HLA in healthy donors. 13 Jbeta primers and 60 Vbeta primers were used for the PCR. Sequencing used immunoSEQ multiplex PCR; TCRdb keeps in-frame clones, though not all of them. The sample gives under 150,000 clones, around 80% of which show up once; more than 7.5% is in the top ten. What was sequenced was PBMCs. These TCRs come from a woman between 50 and 59 years old in good health and CMV-seropositive.

V is TRBV5-1 and J is TRBJ1-2; D is ambiguous. The germline V gene encodes CDR1 SGHRS and CDR2 YFSETQ. The length of the CDR3 is 14 residues. The V gene lost 6 bases and the J gene lost 1 base, with 13 bases spanning the gap. Written as DNA, the CDR3 is TGCGCCAGCAACAATGGACTGCATAACTATGGCTACACCTTC. This gives the protein CASNNGLHNYGYTF.

The gene calls are TRBV6-1 and TRBJ2-3; 8 bases match TRBD1. Germline CDR1 reads MNHNS; CDR2 reads SASEGT. V shed 4 bases and J 1 base; nucleotides not matched to a gene: 10. The CDR3 covers 17 residues. CDR3 in DNA: TGTGCCAGCAGTGTCTTGCGGACAGGGAAGGGCACAGATACGCAGTATTTT. This encodes CASSVLRTGKGTDTQYF.

The chain links TRBV25-1 to TRBJ1-5, with D unresolved. Germline V lookup: CDR1 MGHDK, CDR2 SYGVNS. CDR3 length: 14 residues. Trimming removed 3 bases from V and 4 bases from J, with 10 bases in between. The CDR3 nucleotides read TGTGCCAGCAGTGAGTGGCAATTAAATCAGCCCCAGCATTTT. As protein: CASSEWQLNQPQHF. The whole variable domain, remainder taken from reference TRBV25-1 and TRBJ1-5, is EADIYQTPRYLVIGTGKKITLECSQTMGHDKMYWYQQDPGMELHLIHYSYGVNSTEKGDLSSESTVSRIRTEHFPLTLESARPSHTSQYLCASSEWQLNQPQHFGDGTRLSIL.

The J gene is TRBJ1-5, the V gene TRBV19; a possible D gene is TRBD1 (5 bases). From germline, CDR1 is LNHDA and CDR2 SQIVND (reference sequence). The ends were cut back, 2 bases at V and 3 bases at J, with 8 bases in the middle. This CDR3 comprises 14 residues. The CDR3 bases are TGTGCCAGTAGTATACAGGGATCCAATCAGCCCCAGCATTTT. Protein: CASSIQGSNQPQHF.

This clone came up once. The chain combines TRBV4-1 with TRBJ2-3; 7 bases map to TRBD1. The V gene end was trimmed by 9 bases and the J gene end by 2 bases; junction bases not matched to a gene: 17. This CDR3 comprises 17 residues. Germline V gene lookup returns CDR1 MGHRA and CDR2 YSYEKL. This CDR3 reads CASNPRGGLGDTDTQYF. The CDR3 coding sequence is TGCGCCAGTAACCCTCGAGGGGGCCTGGGGGACACAGATACGCAGTATTTT.

This rearrangement joins TRBV30 to TRBJ2-3; 9 nucleotides match TRBD1. V gave up 4 bases and J gave up 10 bases; unmatched junction bases: 6. CDR1 and CDR2 from the germline V gene are GTSNPN and SVGIG (reference sequence). The CDR3 spans 12 residues. This CDR3 reads CAWTPTGGSQYF. CDR3 sequence (DNA): TGTGCCTGGACCCCGACAGGGGGTTCGCAGTATTTT.

The rearrangement uses TRBV7-8 and TRBJ2-1, with a possible D match to TRBD1 (5 bases). The CDR3 sequence is 15 residues long. Germline values: CDR1 SGHVS, CDR2 FQNEAQ. V was pared by 5 bases and J by 0 bases, with 11 bases between. The CDR3 spells CASSTRQSSYNEQFF. CDR3 DNA: TGTGCCAGCAGCACCCGACAGAGCTCCTACAATGAGCAGTTCTTC.

The gene calls are TRBV29-1 and TRBJ1-2, with 9 positions matching TRBD1. This CDR3 has 13 amino acids. Germline lookup yields CDR1 SQVTM and CDR2 ANQGSEA. Trimming at V came to 6 bases and at J to 4 bases, leaving 6 bases not matched to a gene. CDR3 sequence: CSVGTGPPYGYTF. The CDR3 DNA follows: TGCAGCGTAGGGACAGGGCCCCCCTATGGCTACACCTTC.

This clone was recorded only once. This chain uses TRBV19 with TRBJ1-1, with 10 bases aligning to TRBD1. Per germline, CDR1 LNHDA and CDR2 SQIVND (reference sequence). The CDR3 is 14 amino acids. The J segment lost 1 base and the V segment lost 6 bases, leaving 2 bases of the junction unmatched. CDR3 in DNA: TGTGCCAGTAGGGGGACAGGGGAGAACACTGAAGCTTTCTTT. As protein: CASRGTGENTEAFF.

V and J are TRBV7-2 and TRBJ2-1; 9 nucleotides align to TRBD2. With V trimmed by 5 bases and J by 4 bases, 6 bases remained unmatched. The V gene's germline CDR1 is SGHTA and CDR2 FQGNSA. The CDR3 extends over 15 amino acids. CDR3 bases: TGTGCCAGCAGCCGGGGACTAGCAGAGTACAATGAGCAGTTCTTC. Translating it yields CASSRGLAEYNEQFF. Full variable domain (outside the CDR3, taken from reference TRBV7-2 and TRBJ2-1): GAGVSQSPSNKVTEKGKDVELRCDPISGHTALYWYRQSLGQGLEFLIYFQGNSAPDKSGLPSDRFSAERTGGSVSTLTIQRTQQEDSAVYLCASSRGLAEYNEQFFGPGTRLTVL.

The genes are TRBV7-9 and TRBJ2-1, with 11 bases that match TRBD1. Germline CDR1 is SEHNR and CDR2 is FQNEAQ (reference sequence). The V segment lost 2 bases and the J segment 6 bases; nucleotides outside the gene matches: 3. The CDR3 runs to 15 residues. CDR3 in DNA: TGTGCCAGCAGCTTATTGGGGACAGGGGGCAATGAGCAGTTCTTC. This gives the protein CASSLLGTGGNEQFF.

The gene calls are TRBV6-6 and TRBJ1-4; 7 bases are a match to TRBD1. Germline lookup yields CDR1 MNHNY and CDR2 SVGAGI (reference sequence). This CDR3 comprises 13 residues. Germline trimming cut 7 bases from V and 8 bases from J; bases unmatched to any gene: 7. The CDR3 loop is CASTDRVFEKLFF. For the CDR3, the DNA is TGTGCCAGCACCGACAGGGTTTTCGAAAAACTGTTTTTT.

This clone has just a few counts. The chain joins TRBV23-1 to TRBJ2-7; 14 bases match TRBD2. TRBV23-1 is given ORF status, its function remaining uncertain. The CDR3 totals 15 residues. V lost 7 bases and J lost 3; bases outside the gene matches: 5. CDR3: CASTGTSGSFYEQYF. CDR3 sequence (DNA): TGCGCCAGCACCGGGACTAGCGGGAGTTTCTACGAGCAGTACTTC.

The chain has TRBV2 and TRBJ2-3; no clear D. The V end lost 5 bases, the J end lost 4 bases, and 4 bases lay between the germline ends. The CDR3 length is 11 residues. Per the germline V gene, CDR1 is SNHLY and CDR2 is FYNNEI. The CDR3 spells CASSFSDTQYF. For the CDR3, the DNA is TGTGCCAGCAGTTTCTCAGATACGCAGTATTTT.

The chain links TRBV4-3 to TRBJ2-3; 7 nucleotides line up with TRBD2. The CDR3 extends over 16 amino acids. Germline trimming cut 0 bases from V and 1 base from J; bases unmatched to any gene: 4. Germline CDR1 and CDR2: LGHNA and YSLEER. The CDR3 region is CASSQEGAGGTDTQYF. Here the CDR3 DNA reads TGCGCCAGCAGCCAAGAAGGGGCGGGGGGCACAGATACGCAGTATTTT.

This clone showed up just a few times. The chain joins TRBV5-4 to TRBJ1-1; D not certain. CDR3 length equals 14 residues. V shed 0 bases and J shed 4 bases, with 10 bases lying between them. The germline V gene has CDR1 SGHNT and CDR2 YYREEE (reference sequence). CDR3 in amino acids: CASSLGQEGTEAFF. The DNA of the CDR3 is TGTGCCAGCAGCTTGGGGCAGGAAGGCACTGAAGCTTTCTTT.

The rearrangement uses TRBV5-1 and TRBJ1-1; D gene ambiguous. Germline CDR1 is SGHRS and CDR2 is YFSETQ. Trimming left V 5 bases short and J 3 bases short, with 14 bases between. The CDR3 is made up of 14 amino acids. This CDR3 is CASSWIGIDTEAFF. CDR3 nucleotide sequence: TGCGCCAGCAGTTGGATCGGGATCGACACTGAAGCTTTCTTT.

V gene TRBV7-2 combines with J gene TRBJ2-7; perhaps TRBD2 as D (6 bases). V was trimmed by 2 bases and J by 3 bases, leaving 11 bases between them. CDR1 and CDR2 from the germline V gene are SGHTA and FQGNSA. This CDR3 region has 14 residues. CDR3 protein: CASSLSGGNYEQYF. CDR3 sequence (DNA): TGTGCCAGCAGCTTAAGTGGAGGGAACTACGAGCAGTACTTC.

This clone was observed a few times. A far larger clone is only one base removed, so a read error is likely. It is unclear where the CDR3 begins or ends on the DNA, so no DNA is shown, and the CDR3 is as TCRdb lists it. The sample holds other DNA sequences that translate to the same CDR3. The rearrangement uses TRBV5-4 and TRBJ2-5; the D call TRBD2 from the table was never checked on the DNA. CDR1 SGHNT and CDR2 YYREEE come from the germline V gene (reference sequence). The CDR3 length is 17 residues, termini included. The CDR3 region is CASSLGTSGSFLETQYF.

This chain joins TRBV4-1 and TRBJ1-2; D is unresolved. Trimming left V 1 base short and J 1 base short, with 16 bases between. Germline V CDR1 and CDR2: MGHRA, YSYEKL. The CDR3 extends over 17 amino acids. CDR3 protein: CASSQAVAASHNYGYTF. The CDR3 DNA follows: TGCGCCAGCAGCCAAGCGGTGGCAGCGTCCCATAACTATGGCTACACCTTC.